These 5 T cell receptor beta chains were sequenced from one sample in a study of blood T cell repertoires in COVID-19. Sequenced by immunoSEQ multiplex PCR; TCRdb stores in-frame clones only, minus some. The table has 120,000 to 150,000 clones, 85% to 90% seen once. Sequenced sample: peripheral blood. The receptor set was obtained from a woman between 40 and 55 years old with acute or convalescent COVID-19.

The rearrangement joins TRBV6-2 or TRBV6-3 to TRBJ2-3, with 9 bases lining up with TRBD2. The junction had 5 bases not matched to a gene; V was cut back by 0 bases and J by 10 bases. The CDR3 is 14 residues long. Per germline, CDR1 MNHEY and CDR2 SVGEGT. The CDR3 here is CASSYSAGGTAQYF. CDR3 DNA: TGTGCCAGCAGTTACTCAGCGGGAGGAACCGCGCAGTATTTT.

This rearrangement joins TRBV5-4 to TRBJ2-1; 13 bases are a match to TRBD2. V lost 7 bases and J lost 5; bases outside the gene matches: 3. The CDR3 covers 14 residues. The V gene's germline CDR1 is SGHNT and CDR2 YYREEE (reference sequence). The CDR3 nucleotides are TGTGCCAGCGGACTAGCGGGAGAGGACAATGAGCAGTTCTTC. Its protein is CASGLAGEDNEQFF.

The CDR3 loop is CASASTPHRQGNVLTF. The CDR3 bases are TGTGCCAGCGCTTCTACCCCGCACCGACAGGGGAACGTCCTGACTTTC. The rearrangement uses TRBV7-6 and TRBJ2-6; the match to TRBD1 covers 8 bases. The V gene's germline CDR1 is SGHVS and CDR2 FNYEAQ. After removal of 8 bases from V and 10 bases from J, the junction contained 16 bases not matched to a gene. The CDR3 has 16 residues. Filled out from reference TRBV7-6 and TRBJ2-6, the complete variable domain reads GAGVSQSPRYKVTKRGQDVALRCDPISGHVSLYWYRQALGQGPEFLTYFNYEAQQDKSGLPNDRFSAERPEGSISTLTIQRTEQRDSAMYRCASASTPHRQGNVLTFGAGSRLTVL.

The rearrangement joins TRBV25-1 to TRBJ2-3; TRBD2 agrees at 7 bases. After removal of 7 bases from V and 5 bases from J, the junction contained 18 bases not matched to a gene. Germline V lookup: CDR1 MGHDK, CDR2 SYGVNS. The CDR3 sequence is 17 residues long. The CDR3 region is CASTKRREIAVLDTQYF. DNA for the CDR3: TGTGCCAGCACCAAGAGGCGGGAGATCGCCGTATTAGATACGCAGTATTTT.

The chain employs TRBV5-4 and TRBJ1-2, with 7 nucleotides matching TRBD1. The V and J ends lost 4 bases and 3 bases, in that order; junction bases with no gene match: 3. Per the germline V gene, CDR1 is SGHNT and CDR2 is YYREEE (reference sequence). This CDR3 is built from 13 residues. The CDR3 region has the DNA TGTGCCAGCAGCCCGACAGGGTACTATGGCTACACCTTC. Translating it yields CASSPTGYYGYTF.